The entry below describes one T cell receptor (beta chain). Antigen unknown. This CDR3 contains 17 residues. V shed 1 base, J shed 2 bases, and the junction held 9 bases outside the gene matches. Germline values: CDR1 MDHEN, CDR2 SYDVKM. Survey-level immunoSEQ v3.0 assays were run. Clones were read by immunoSEQ multiplex PCR, and TCRdb kept only the in-frame ones, dropping some. The repertoire consists of roughly 10,000 clones, with about four fifths occurring once and the leading ten covering around a sixth. This specimen belongs to a study of long-term antiretroviral therapy in people with HIV. Study observations and caveats: ART-treated samples gained diversity yet remained below transplant donor controls. Clones expanded before ART dominated the repertoire at all time points. Blood dates from about 2004 to 2018, possibly under older ART regimens. Repertoires from HIV showed CDR3 length ranges narrower than those of controls.

The chain links TRBV28 to TRBJ2-3; 7 bases are shared with TRBD2. This material consisted of unsorted PBMCs, taken 1.8 years after starting antiretroviral therapy. This TCR was sampled from a man between 35 and 55 years old with HIV. The CDR3 region has the DNA TGTGCCAGCAGTTTATTGGGTACGGGAGGTAACACAGATACGCAGTATTTT. Translation gives CASSLLGTGGNTDTQYF.